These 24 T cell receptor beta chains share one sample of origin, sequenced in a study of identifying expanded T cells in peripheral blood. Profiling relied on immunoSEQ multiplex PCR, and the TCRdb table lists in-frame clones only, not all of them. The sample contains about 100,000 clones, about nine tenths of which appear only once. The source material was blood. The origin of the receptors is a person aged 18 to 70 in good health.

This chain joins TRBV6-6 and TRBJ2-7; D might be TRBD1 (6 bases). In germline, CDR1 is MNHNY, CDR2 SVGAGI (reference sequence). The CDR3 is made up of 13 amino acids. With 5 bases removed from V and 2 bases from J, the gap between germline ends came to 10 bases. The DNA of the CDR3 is TGTGCCAGCAGTCAAGGACAGACCTACGAGCAGTACTTC. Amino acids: CASSQGQTYEQYF.

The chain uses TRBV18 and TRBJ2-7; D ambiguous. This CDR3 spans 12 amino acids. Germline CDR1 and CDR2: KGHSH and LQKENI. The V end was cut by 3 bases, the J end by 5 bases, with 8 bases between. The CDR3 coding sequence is TGTGCCAGCTCACCTAGAGATGACGAGCAGTACTTC. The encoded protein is CASSPRDDEQYF.

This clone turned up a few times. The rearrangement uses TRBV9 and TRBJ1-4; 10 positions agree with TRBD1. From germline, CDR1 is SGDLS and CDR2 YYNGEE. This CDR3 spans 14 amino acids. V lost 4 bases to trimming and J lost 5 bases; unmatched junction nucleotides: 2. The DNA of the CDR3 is TGTGCCAGCAGCCCGGGACAGGGGAATGAAAAACTGTTTTTT. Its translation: CASSPGQGNEKLFF.

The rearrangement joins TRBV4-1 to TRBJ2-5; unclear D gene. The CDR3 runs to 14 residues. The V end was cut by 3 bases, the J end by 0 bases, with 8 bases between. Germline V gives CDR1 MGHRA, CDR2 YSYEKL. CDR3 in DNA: TGCGCCAGCAGCCAGCCCCGATACCAAGAGACCCAGTACTTC. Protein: CASSQPRYQETQYF.

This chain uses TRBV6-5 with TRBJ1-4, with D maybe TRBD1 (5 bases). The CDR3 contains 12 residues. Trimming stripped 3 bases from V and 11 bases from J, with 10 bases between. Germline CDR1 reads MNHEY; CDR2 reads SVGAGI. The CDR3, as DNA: TGTGCCAGCAGTTATGGGCGGGGGAAACTGTTTTTT. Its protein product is CASSYGRGKLFF.

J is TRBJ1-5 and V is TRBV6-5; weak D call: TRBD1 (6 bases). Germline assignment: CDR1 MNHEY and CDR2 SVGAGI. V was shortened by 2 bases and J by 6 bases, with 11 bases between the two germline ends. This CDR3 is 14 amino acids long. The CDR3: CASSYTDRGQPQHF. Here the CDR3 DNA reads TGTGCCAGCAGTTACACGGACAGAGGTCAGCCCCAGCATTTT.

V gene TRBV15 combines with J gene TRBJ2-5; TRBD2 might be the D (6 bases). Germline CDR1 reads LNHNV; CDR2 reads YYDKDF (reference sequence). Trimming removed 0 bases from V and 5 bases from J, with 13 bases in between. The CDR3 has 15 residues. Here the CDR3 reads CATSRDVYGGETQYF. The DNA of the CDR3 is TGTGCCACCAGCAGAGATGTATATGGGGGGGAGACCCAGTACTTC.

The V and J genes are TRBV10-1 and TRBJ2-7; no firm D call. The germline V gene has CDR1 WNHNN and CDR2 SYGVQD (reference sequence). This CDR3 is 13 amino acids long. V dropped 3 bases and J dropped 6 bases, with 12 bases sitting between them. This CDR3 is CASSDLETGEQYF. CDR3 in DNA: TGCGCCAGCAGTGATCTGGAGACGGGCGAGCAGTACTTC.

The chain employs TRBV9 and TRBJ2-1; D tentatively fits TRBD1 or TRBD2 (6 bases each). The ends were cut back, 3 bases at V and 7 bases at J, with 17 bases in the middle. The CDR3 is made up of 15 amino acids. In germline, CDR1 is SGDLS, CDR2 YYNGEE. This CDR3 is CASSESQRRGNEQFF. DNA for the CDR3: TGTGCCAGCAGCGAGTCGCAGCGGAGGGGGAATGAGCAGTTCTTC.

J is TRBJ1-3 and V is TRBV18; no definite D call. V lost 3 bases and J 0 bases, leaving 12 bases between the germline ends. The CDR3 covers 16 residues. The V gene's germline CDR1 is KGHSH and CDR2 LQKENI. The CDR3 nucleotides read TGTGCCAGCTCACCTGATGGCGGTAGCTCTGGAAACACCATATATTTT. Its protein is CASSPDGGSSGNTIYF.

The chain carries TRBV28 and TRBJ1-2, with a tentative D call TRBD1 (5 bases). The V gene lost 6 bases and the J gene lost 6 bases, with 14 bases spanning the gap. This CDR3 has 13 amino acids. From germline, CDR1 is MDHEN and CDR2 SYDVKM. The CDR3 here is CASSPGGSNGYTF. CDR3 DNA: TGTGCCAGCAGCCCCGGGGGATCGAATGGCTACACCTTC.

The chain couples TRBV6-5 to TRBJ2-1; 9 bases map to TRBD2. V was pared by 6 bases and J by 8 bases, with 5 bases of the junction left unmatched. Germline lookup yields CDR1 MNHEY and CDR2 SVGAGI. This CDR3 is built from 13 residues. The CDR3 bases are TGTGCCAGCAGGGAGGAGCGGGAGGATGAGCAGTTCTTC. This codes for CASREEREDEQFF.

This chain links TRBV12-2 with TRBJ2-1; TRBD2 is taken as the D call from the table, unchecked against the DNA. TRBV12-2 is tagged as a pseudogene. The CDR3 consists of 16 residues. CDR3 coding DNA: TGTGCAAGTCGCCTCATCGGGCTAGCGGGAAACAATGAGCAGTTCTTC. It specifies CASRLIGLAGNNEQFF.

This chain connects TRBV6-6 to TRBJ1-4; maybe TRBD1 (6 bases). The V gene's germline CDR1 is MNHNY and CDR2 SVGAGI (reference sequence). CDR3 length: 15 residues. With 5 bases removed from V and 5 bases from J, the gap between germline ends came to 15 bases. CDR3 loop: CASSPGGGGNEKLFF. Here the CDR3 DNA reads TGTGCCAGCAGTCCCGGGGGAGGGGGGAATGAAAAACTGTTTTTT.

CDR3 bases: TGTGCCAGCAGTGAAAGAGTGAACACTGAAGCTTTCTTT. This gives the protein CASSERVNTEAFF. This rearrangement joins TRBV6-5 to TRBJ1-1, with D hard to call. The CDR3 length is 13 residues. The germline gives CDR1 MNHEY, CDR2 SVGAGI. V was pared by 5 bases and J by 0 bases, with 7 bases between.

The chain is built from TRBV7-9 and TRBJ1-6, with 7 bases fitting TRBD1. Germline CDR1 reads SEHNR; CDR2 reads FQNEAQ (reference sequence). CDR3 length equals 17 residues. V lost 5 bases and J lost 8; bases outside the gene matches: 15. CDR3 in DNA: TGTGCCAGCAGCCCAACGGCAGGGGGTTTGGGGGATTCACCCCTCCACTTT. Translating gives CASSPTAGGLGDSPLHF. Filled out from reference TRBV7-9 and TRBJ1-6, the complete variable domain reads DTGVSQNPRHKITKRGQNVTFRCDPISEHNRLYWYRQTLGQGPEFLTYFQNEAQLEKSRLLSDRFSAERPKGSFSTLEIQRTEQGDSAMYLCASSPTAGGLGDSPLHFGNGTRLTVT.

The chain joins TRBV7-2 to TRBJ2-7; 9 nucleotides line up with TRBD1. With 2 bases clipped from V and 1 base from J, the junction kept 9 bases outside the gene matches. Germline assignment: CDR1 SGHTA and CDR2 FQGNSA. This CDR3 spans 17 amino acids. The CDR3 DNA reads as TGTGCCAGCAGCTTACCCCTAGGGACAGGGACATCCTACGAGCAGTACTTC. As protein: CASSLPLGTGTSYEQYF.

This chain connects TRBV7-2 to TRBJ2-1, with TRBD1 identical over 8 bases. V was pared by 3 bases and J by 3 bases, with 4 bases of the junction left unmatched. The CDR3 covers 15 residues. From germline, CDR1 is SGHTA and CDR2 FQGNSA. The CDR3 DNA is TGTGCCAGCAGCTTTTGGACAGGGAGCTACAATGAGCAGTTCTTC. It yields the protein CASSFWTGSYNEQFF.

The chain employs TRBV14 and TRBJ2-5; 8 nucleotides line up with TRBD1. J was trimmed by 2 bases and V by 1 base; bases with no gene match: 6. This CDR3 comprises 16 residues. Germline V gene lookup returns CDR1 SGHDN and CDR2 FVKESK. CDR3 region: CASSQAHWTGQETQYF. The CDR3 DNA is TGTGCCAGCAGCCAAGCTCATTGGACAGGGCAAGAGACCCAGTACTTC.

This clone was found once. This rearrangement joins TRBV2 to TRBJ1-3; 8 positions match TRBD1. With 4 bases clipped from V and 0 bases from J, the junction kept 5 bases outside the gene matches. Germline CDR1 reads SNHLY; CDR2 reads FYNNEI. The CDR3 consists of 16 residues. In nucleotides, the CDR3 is TGTGCCAGCAGTGGACAGGGGCTTGTCTCTGGAAACACCATATATTTT. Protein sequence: CASSGQGLVSGNTIYF.

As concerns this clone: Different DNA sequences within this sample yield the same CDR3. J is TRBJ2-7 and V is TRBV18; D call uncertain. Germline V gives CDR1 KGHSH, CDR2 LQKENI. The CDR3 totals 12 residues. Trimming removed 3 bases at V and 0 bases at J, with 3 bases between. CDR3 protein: CASSPDSYEQYF. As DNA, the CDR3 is TGTGCCAGCTCACCTGACTCCTACGAGCAGTACTTC.

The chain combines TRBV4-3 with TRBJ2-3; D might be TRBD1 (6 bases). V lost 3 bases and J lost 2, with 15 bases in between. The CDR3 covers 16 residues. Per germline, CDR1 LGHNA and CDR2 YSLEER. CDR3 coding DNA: TGCGCCAGCAGCCATAATCTAGGGGGTGCCACAGATACGCAGTATTTT. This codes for CASSHNLGGATDTQYF.

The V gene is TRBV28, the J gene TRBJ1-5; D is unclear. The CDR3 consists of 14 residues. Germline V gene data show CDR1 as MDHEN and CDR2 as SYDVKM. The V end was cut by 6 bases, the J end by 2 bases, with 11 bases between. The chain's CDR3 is CASSSPGRNQPQHF. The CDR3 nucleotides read TGTGCCAGCAGCTCACCAGGCCGCAATCAGCCCCAGCATTTT.

The CDR3 DNA follows: TGTGCCAGCAGTCGGACAGGGTTCGAGCAGTACTTC. This encodes CASSRTGFEQYF. The genes are TRBV6-5 and TRBJ2-7; 8 bases line up with TRBD1. V was clipped by 5 bases and J by 6 bases; unmatched bases: 3. The CDR3 spans 12 residues. CDR1 is MNHEY and CDR2 is SVGAGI in the germline V gene.